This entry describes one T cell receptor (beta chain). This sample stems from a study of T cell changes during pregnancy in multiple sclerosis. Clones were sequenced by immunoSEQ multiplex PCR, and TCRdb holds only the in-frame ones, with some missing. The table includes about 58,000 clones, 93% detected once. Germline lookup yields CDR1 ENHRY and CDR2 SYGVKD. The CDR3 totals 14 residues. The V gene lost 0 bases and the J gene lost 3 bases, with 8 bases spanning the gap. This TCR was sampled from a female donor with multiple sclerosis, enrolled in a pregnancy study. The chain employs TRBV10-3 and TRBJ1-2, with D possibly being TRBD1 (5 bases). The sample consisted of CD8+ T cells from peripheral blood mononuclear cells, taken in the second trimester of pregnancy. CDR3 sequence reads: CAISESTEDYGYTF. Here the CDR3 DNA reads TGTGCCATCAGTGAGTCGACAGAGGACTATGGCTACACCTTC.